This TCR beta chain was captured in a study of post-analysis software for immune sequencing data (dated by TCRdb to the mid-2010s). About the full investigation: Disease courses on record covered relapsing-remitting, secondary progressive and progressive-relapsing multiple sclerosis, though some patients had no subtype annotation. The patient repertoires were set against around eleven previously published healthy control repertoires from donors whose ages ranged from roughly 6 to 27 years. A subset of samples was prepared in parallel using single-end sample barcoding, then pooled and co-amplified after Illumina adapter ligation. Broad study findings and their caveats: Strong co-clustering of samples prepared in the same batch was shown by direct clustering with F measure, prompting a batch-effect correction. The control group was slightly older than the multiple sclerosis patient group. Normalized Chao1 diversity was significantly lower in multiple sclerosis patients than controls, suggesting substantial peripheral T-cell clonal expansion. Patients showed significantly higher frequencies than controls for several TRBV segments, among them TRBV5-6, TRBV5-1 and TRBV20-1.

The CDR3 spans 14 residues, from the cysteine through the phenylalanine. The read is trimmed to its CDR3 DNA, 42 bases read in frame from base 1. The junction carries 5 bases between V and J, which are trimmed by 2 bases and 0 bases respectively. CDR1 and CDR2, looked up from the germline V gene, are SGHAT and FQNNGV. Library preparation used PCR. The sample was run on an Illumina HiSeq 2500. Unique molecular identifiers were incorporated into TCR beta cDNA libraries to reduce PCR and sequencing biases. Every 1 to 10 million input T cells yielded about 500,000 cDNA molecules, meaning each molecule approximated one T cell. The patient libraries were prepared and sequenced using the same protocol as the earlier healthy control dataset. Samples belonging to the same batch were prepared together, multiplexed and sequenced on a shared HiSeq lane. The paper's processing steps were these. Raw barcoded reads were processed with MIGEC, and single-read molecular identifier groups were discarded before consensus assembly and CDR3 extraction. VDJtools was used for post-analysis of the clonotype tables, and diversity was normalized by down-sampling every dataset to the size of the smallest sample. In repertoire overlap clustering, CDR3 amino acid sequences, but not nucleotide sequences, were matched to correct batch-related cross-sample contamination. TCRdb cleaned the public reads at Q25 with fastp, built clones with MiXCR and kept in-frame beta chains. Identical CDR3 protein sequences are pooled into one entry, listed with their most common genes and DNA. It is TCRdb's table, rather than the study itself, that gives the V and J calls and clone size. This sample lists 750,000 to 950,000 distinct CDR3 sequences; about 50% were detected once. The ten largest clones add up to over 4% of the sample.

On this clonotype itself: Its binding antigen is unknown. No much larger clone exists at a distance of one base, and base qualities are not known.

To demonstrate the VDJtools post-analysis software, TCR beta repertoires were profiled from the peripheral blood of about a dozen young patients with multiple sclerosis. The multiple sclerosis patients were children and adolescents between 6 and 15 years of age. The receptor chain draws on TRBV11-2 and TRBJ1-5; a confident D gene designation cannot be given. Input material: blood. This TCR was sampled from a girl aged 5-17 years with multiple sclerosis. The encoded CDR3 is CASSLQNSNQPQHF. The DNA sequence is TGTGCCAGCAGCTTACAGAATAGCAATCAGCCCCAGCATTTT.